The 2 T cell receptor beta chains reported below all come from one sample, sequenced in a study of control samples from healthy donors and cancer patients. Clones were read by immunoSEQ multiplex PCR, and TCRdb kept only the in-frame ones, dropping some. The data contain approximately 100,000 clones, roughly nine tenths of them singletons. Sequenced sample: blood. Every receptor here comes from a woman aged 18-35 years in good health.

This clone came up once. CDR3 bases: TGTGCCAGCAGCGTAGGTGGGTTAGGAAACACCATATATTTT. This sequence encodes CASSVGGLGNTIYF. V is TRBV9 and J is TRBJ1-3; D unclear. Germline CDR1 and CDR2: SGDLS and YYNGEE. Trimming took off 0 bases at V and 4 bases at J, with 8 bases between the two ends. The CDR3 length is 14 residues. The full variable domain, completed using reference TRBV9 and TRBJ1-3, is DSGVTQTPKHLITATGQRVTLRCSPRSGDLSVYWYQQSLDQGLQFLIQYYNGEERAKGNILERFSAQQFPDLHSELNLSSLELGDSALYFCASSVGGLGNTIYFGEGSWLTVV.

DNA of the CDR3: TGTGCCAGCATCCGGGATCCAGGGAGTGAAGCTTTCTTT. It codes for CASIRDPGSEAFF. This chain uses TRBV12-3 or TRBV12-4 with TRBJ1-1, with TRBD1 as a possible D gene (5 bases). V gave up 7 bases and J gave up 7 bases, with 16 bases separating them. The CDR3 runs 13 residues.